Shown below are 10 T cell receptor beta chains from a single sample sequenced in a study of metastatic and nonmetastatic thyroid tumors. TCRdb used MiXCR to call clones anew from the PCR reads. This table holds around 2,000 clones, roughly a tenth found once. Patients were all untreated before their thyroid surgery. The sequenced material came from tumor tissue. All receptors come from a female donor with papillary thyroid cancer or a benign thyroid nodule (not recorded which). Some clones in this sample may be carry-over from other donors' samples.

The CDR3 sequence: CSARPSSGLLCTQYF. Here the CDR3 DNA reads TGCAGTGCTAGGCCTTCTAGCGGCCTTTTGTGTACGCAGTATTTT. The chain employs TRBV20-1 and TRBJ2-3; TRBD2 matches at 7 bases. V lost 3 bases and J lost 8; bases outside the gene matches: 14. Germline V gene sequence: CDR1 DFQATT, CDR2 SNEGSKA (reference sequence). The CDR3 loop spans 15 amino acids.

This clone is deemed medium-sized. V usage is TRBV3-1 and J usage is TRBJ1-2; D is unclear. This CDR3 comprises 13 residues. V dropped 2 bases and J dropped 2 bases, with 6 bases sitting between them. Looked up from germline, CDR1 is LGHDT and CDR2 is YNNKEL (reference sequence). The CDR3 region is CASSQYQNYGYTF. The CDR3 DNA follows: TGTGCCAGCAGCCAATACCAGAACTATGGCTACACCTTC.

By its share, this clone is medium-sized (0.01 to 0.1%). The chain joins TRBV20-1 to TRBJ1-6; perhaps TRBD1 as D (6 bases). CDR1 is DFQATT, CDR2 SNEGSKA, per germline (reference sequence). Trimming took off 3 bases at V and 5 bases at J, with 14 bases between the two ends. The CDR3 contains 15 residues. The chain's CDR3 is CSARRTAANNSPLHF. The CDR3 DNA reads TGCAGTGCTAGGAGGACAGCAGCCAATAATTCACCCCTCCACTTT.

This clone is labeled medium-sized. The chain couples TRBV6-1 to TRBJ2-1; no reliable D call. The CDR3 totals 12 residues. Looked up from germline, CDR1 is MNHNS and CDR2 is SASEGT. The germline V and J ends were trimmed by 6 bases and 6 bases, with 9 bases remaining between them. Here the CDR3 reads CASRNEANEQFF. As DNA, the CDR3 is TGTGCCAGCAGAAACGAGGCCAATGAGCAGTTCTTC.

This clone was found many times. V is TRBV5-4 and J is TRBJ1-6; D uncertain. Germline CDR1 reads SGHNT; CDR2 reads YYREEE (reference sequence). The length of the CDR3 is 17 residues. V was shortened by 0 bases and J by 6 bases, with 16 bases between the two germline ends. CDR3 protein: CASSLDRGRSRNSPLHF. The CDR3 bases are TGTGCCAGCAGCTTGGACCGGGGTCGGTCTCGTAATTCACCCCTCCACTTT.

This clone was seen repeatedly, ten times or more. The chain uses TRBV4-1 and TRBJ2-1; TRBD1 is a possible D gene (6 bases). The V gene's germline CDR1 is MGHRA and CDR2 YSYEKL. V lost 4 bases to trimming and J lost 1 base, with 14 bases between them. The CDR3 spans 16 residues. The CDR3 bases are TGCGCCAGCAGCCCGTTGACAGGATTATCCTACAATGAGCAGTTCTTC. Its protein is CASSPLTGLSYNEQFF.

By proportion, this clone is large. The chain uses TRBV6-1 and TRBJ2-1, with D maybe TRBD1 (6 bases). Germline V gene lookup returns CDR1 MNHNS and CDR2 SASEGT. Trimming removed 8 bases from V and 5 bases from J, with 19 bases in between. The CDR3 consists of 15 residues. The CDR3 region has the DNA TGTGCCAGCCCTCGGCCGGGACAAACAAACAATGAGCAGTTCTTC. Its protein product is CASPRPGQTNNEQFF.

Many counts were recorded for this clone. The chain employs TRBV4-1 and TRBJ1-6; D perhaps matches TRBD1 (5 bases). Per germline, CDR1 MGHRA and CDR2 YSYEKL. V gave up 0 bases and J gave up 4 bases, with 13 bases separating them. CDR3 size: 17 residues. The chain's CDR3 is CASSQESGTAYNSPLHF. The CDR3 nucleotides are TGCGCCAGCAGCCAAGAATCGGGGACGGCTTATAATTCACCCCTCCACTTT.

The table lists this clone with many counts. V is TRBV7-9 and J is TRBJ1-4; the match to TRBD1 covers 7 bases. The V and J ends lost 6 bases and 0 bases, in that order; junction bases with no gene match: 10. Germline CDR1 and CDR2: SEHNR and FQNEAQ (reference sequence). The CDR3 totals 17 residues. Written as DNA, the CDR3 is TGTGCCAGCAGGCCCCGGACAGGCGATACAACTAATGAAAAACTGTTTTTT. As protein: CASRPRTGDTTNEKLFF.

This clone was observed a handful of times. This chain connects TRBV6-1 to TRBJ1-3; D remains unclear. Trimming took off 5 bases at V and 3 bases at J, with 14 bases between the two ends. Germline V CDR1 and CDR2: MNHNS, SASEGT. This CDR3 has 15 residues. CDR3 in amino acids: CASSLIQTDGNTIYF. The CDR3 nucleotides read TGTGCCAGCAGTTTAATTCAAACGGATGGAAACACCATATATTTT.